This T cell receptor (beta chain) was obtained from a study of T-cell memory formation after mild COVID-19. Libraries for TCRalpha and TCRbeta carried sample barcodes and unique molecular identifiers via 5'RACE. TCRdb analysed the 5' RACE reads with MiXCR anew, one entry per CDR3 protein. The sample includes around 340,000 distinct CDR3 sequences, 10% to 15% of them seen just once. This clonotype has only a few counts. No antigen is known for it. General study findings and limits: Clones contracting across day 15 to 85 had a balanced CD4/CD8 profile; later expanding clones leaned CD4+. Some clones that responded turned up in pre-infection memory, which suggests that cross-reactive memory joined in.

Germline assignment: CDR1 SGHTA and CDR2 FQGTGA. The CDR3 covers 16 residues. V trimming: 8 bases; J trimming: 8 bases; junction bases outside the gene matches: 16. The gene calls are TRBV7-3 and TRBJ2-1; 9 bases match TRBD1. The origin of this receptor is a man in his late teens or twenties who had mild COVID-19 (a few samples of this study predate the infection). Cell type and time point are not known. Sequenced: PBMCs or a T cell subset sorted from them (not recorded which). As DNA, the CDR3 is TGTGCCAGCCGTCTTGATGGGACAGGGTCATGGGATGAGCAGTTCTTC. Translated: CASRLDGTGSWDEQFF.